This TCR beta chain came from a study of regulatory T cells in long-lasting Graves disease. This CDR3 region has 18 residues. The V and J ends lost 3 bases and 0 bases, in that order; junction bases with no gene match: 9. Germline CDR1 reads DFQATT; CDR2 reads SNEGSKA (reference sequence). Specified time point: newly diagnosed GD, antithyroid drugs for less than 3 months. Extracted RNA from PBMCs served as the source of the TCR library. Patients all came to the study from an endocrinology department in Xi'an, China. Arm-PCR of CDR3 regions and iRepertoire HTBI primers were the basis on which TCR beta libraries were built. TCRdb recomputed calls from the multiplex PCR reads with MiXCR, one row per CDR3 protein. The sample consists of some 500,000 distinct CDR3 sequences, roughly 14% of them appearing once. This clonotype has more than one count but fewer than ten. These data were also filed under a second study, of T cells in Graves' hyperthyroidism and ophthalmopathy. That study adds: Expanded thyroid clonotypes (above 0.001) were mostly also found in blood.

The specimen comprised peripheral blood mononuclear cells (PBMCs), sampled at new diagnosis, from a patient treated with antithyroid drugs. The gene calls are TRBV20-1 and TRBJ2-1, with TRBD2 identical over 12 bases. The receptor comes from a man aged 25 to 45 with Graves disease. CDR3 protein: CSARPPSGRVNSYNEQFF. Written as DNA, the CDR3 is TGCAGTGCTAGGCCCCCTAGCGGGAGGGTCAACTCCTACAATGAGCAGTTCTTC.